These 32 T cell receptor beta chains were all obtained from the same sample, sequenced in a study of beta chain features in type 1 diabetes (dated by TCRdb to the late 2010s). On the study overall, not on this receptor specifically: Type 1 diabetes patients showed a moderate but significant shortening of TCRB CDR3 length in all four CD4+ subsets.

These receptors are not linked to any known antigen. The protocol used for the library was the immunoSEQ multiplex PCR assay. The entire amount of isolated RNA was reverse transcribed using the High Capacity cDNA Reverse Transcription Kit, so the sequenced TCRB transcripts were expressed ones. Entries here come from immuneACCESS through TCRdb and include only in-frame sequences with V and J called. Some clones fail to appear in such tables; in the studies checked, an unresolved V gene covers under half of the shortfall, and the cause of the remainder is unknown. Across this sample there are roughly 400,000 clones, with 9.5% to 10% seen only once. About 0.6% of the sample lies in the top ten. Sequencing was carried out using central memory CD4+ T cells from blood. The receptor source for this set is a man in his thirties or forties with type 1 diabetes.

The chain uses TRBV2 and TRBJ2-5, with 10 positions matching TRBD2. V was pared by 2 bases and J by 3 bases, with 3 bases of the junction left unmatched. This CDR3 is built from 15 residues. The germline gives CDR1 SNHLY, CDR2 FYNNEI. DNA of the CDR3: TGTGCCAGCAGTGAATCCAGCGGGAGGGAAGAGACCCAGTACTTC. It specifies CASSESSGREETQYF.

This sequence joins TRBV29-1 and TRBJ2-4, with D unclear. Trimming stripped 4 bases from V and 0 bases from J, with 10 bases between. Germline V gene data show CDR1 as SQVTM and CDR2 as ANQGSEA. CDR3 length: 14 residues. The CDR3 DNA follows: TGCAGCGTTGCTGGGTCCCTAGCCAAAAACATTCAGTACTTC. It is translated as CSVAGSLAKNIQYF.

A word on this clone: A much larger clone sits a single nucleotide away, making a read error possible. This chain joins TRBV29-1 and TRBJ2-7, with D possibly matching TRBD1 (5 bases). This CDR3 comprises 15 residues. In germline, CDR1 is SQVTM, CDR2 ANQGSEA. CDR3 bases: TGCAGCGCTGTTCACGGCCAGGGCCCTCTGTACGAGCAGTGCTTC. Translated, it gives CSAVHGQGPLYEQCF.

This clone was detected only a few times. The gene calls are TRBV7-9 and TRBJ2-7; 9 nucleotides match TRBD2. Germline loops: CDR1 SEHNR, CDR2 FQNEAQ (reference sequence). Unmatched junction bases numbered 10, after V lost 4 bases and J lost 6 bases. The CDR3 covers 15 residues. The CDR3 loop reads CASSSVLGLACEQYF. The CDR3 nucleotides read TGTGCCAGCAGCTCCGTACTGGGACTAGCTTGCGAGCAGTACTTC.

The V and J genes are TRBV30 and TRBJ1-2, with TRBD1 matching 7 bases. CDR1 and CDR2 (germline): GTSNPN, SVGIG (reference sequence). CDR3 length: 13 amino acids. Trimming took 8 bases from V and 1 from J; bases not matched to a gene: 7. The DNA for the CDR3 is TGTGCCGGGGCGACAGGGCGTAACTATGGCTACACCTTC. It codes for CAGATGRNYGYTF.

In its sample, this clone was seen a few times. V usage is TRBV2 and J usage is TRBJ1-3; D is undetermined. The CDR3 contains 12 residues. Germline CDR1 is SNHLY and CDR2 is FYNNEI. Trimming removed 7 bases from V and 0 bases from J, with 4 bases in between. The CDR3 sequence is CASTYSGNTIYF. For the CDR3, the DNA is TGTGCCAGCACCTACTCTGGAAACACCATATATTTT. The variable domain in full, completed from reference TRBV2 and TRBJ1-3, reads EPEVTQTPSHQVTQMGQEVILRCVPISNHLYFYWYRQILGQKVEFLVSFYNNEISEKSEIFDDQFSVERPDGSNFTLKIRSTKLEDSAMYFCASTYSGNTIYFGEGSWLTVV.

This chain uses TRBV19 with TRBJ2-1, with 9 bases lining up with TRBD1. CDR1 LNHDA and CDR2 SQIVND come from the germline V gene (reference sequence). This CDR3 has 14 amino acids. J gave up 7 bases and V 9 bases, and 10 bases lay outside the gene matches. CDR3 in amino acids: CASRETGGRNEQFF. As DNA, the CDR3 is TGTGCCAGCCGGGAGACAGGGGGAAGGAATGAGCAGTTCTTC.

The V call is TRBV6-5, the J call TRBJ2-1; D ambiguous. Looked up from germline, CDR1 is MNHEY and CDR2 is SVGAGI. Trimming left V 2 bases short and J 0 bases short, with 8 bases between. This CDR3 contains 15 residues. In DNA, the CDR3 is TGTGCCAGCAGTTACGGCAGGAACTCCTACAATGAGCAGTTCTTC. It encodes CASSYGRNSYNEQFF.

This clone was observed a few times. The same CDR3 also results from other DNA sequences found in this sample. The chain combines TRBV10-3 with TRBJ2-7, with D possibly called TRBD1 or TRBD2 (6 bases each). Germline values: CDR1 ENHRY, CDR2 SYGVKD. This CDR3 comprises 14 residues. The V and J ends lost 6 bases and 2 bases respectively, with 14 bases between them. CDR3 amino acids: CAIRTGGLAYEQYF. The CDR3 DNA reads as TGTGCCATCAGGACCGGGGGCCTAGCCTACGAGCAGTACTTC.

CDR3 bases: TGTGCCACTCAGGACAGGGGCAGGCAGCCCCAGCATTTT. As protein: CATQDRGRQPQHF. The chain employs TRBV19 and TRBJ1-5; 9 bases are shared with TRBD1. Germline V CDR1 and CDR2: LNHDA, SQIVND (reference sequence). V shed 10 bases and J 7 bases; nucleotides not matched to a gene: 8. This CDR3 has 13 residues.

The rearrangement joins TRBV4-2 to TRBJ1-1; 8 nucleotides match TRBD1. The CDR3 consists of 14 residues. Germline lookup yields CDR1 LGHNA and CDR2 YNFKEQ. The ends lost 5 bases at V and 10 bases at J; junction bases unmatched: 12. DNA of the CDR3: TGTGCCAGCAGCACCGGGACAGGACGGTTTGGAGCTTTCTTT. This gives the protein CASSTGTGRFGAFF.

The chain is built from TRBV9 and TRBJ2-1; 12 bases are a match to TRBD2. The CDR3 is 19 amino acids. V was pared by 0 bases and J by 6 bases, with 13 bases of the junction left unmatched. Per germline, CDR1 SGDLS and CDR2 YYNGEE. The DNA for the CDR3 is TGTGCCAGCAGCGTAGACCCCCAGGCTAGCGGGAGGGCCGGCAATGAGCAGTTCTTC. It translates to CASSVDPQASGRAGNEQFF.

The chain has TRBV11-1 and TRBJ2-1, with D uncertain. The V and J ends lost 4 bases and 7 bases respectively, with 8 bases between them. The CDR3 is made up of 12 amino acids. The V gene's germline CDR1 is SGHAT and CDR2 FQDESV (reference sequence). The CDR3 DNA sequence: TGTGCCAGCAGCTATAAAGGGAATGAGCAGTTCTTC. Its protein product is CASSYKGNEQFF.

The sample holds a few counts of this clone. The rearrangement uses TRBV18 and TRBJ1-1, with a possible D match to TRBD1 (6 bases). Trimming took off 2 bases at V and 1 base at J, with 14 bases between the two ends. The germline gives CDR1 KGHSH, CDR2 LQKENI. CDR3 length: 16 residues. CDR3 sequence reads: CASSPSVTGANTEAFF. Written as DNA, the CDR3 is TGTGCCAGCTCACCAAGCGTGACGGGGGCGAACACTGAAGCTTTCTTT. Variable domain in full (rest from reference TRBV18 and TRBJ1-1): NAGVMQNPRHLVRRRGQEARLRCSPMKGHSHVYWYRQLPEEGLKFMVYLQKENIIDESGMPKERFSAEFPKEGPSILRIQQVVRGDSAAYFCASSPSVTGANTEAFFGQGTRLTVV.

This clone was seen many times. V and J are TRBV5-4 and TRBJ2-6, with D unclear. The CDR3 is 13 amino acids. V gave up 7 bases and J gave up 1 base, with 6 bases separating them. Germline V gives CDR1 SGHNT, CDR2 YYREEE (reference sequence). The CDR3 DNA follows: TGTGCCAGCGGTAAATCTGGGGCCAACGTCCTGACTTTC. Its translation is CASGKSGANVLTF.

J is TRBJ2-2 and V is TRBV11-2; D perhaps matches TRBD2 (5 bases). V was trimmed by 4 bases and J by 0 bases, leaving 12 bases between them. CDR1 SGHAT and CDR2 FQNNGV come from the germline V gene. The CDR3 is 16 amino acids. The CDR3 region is CASSSRGGTNTGELFF. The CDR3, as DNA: TGTGCCAGCAGCTCACGGGGTGGGACGAACACCGGGGAGCTGTTTTTT.

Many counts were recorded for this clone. CDR3 sequence reads: CASTTLLVSYGYTF. CDR3 DNA: TGTGCCAGCACCACCCTTCTCGTCAGCTATGGCTACACCTTC. The chain joins TRBV5-4 to TRBJ1-2, with no clear D. The CDR3 is made up of 14 amino acids. V lost 6 bases and J lost 4, with 16 bases in between. Germline V gene lookup returns CDR1 SGHNT and CDR2 YYREEE (reference sequence).

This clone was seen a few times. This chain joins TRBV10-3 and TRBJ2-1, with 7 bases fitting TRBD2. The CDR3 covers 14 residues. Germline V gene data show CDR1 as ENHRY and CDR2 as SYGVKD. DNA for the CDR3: TGTGCGTCGTCCGGGGGGAATGGGGTTAATGAGCAGTTCTTC. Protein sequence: CASSGGNGVNEQFF.

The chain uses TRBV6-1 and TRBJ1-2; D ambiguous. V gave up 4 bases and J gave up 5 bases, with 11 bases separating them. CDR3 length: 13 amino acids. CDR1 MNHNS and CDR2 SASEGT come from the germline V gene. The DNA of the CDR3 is TGTGCCAGCAGTGGGACGGTGGGGTATGGCTACACCTTC. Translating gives CASSGTVGYGYTF.

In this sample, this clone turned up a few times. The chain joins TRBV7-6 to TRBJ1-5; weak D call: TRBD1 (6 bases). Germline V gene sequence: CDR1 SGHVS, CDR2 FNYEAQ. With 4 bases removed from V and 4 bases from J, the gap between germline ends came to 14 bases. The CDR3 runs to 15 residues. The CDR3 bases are TGTGCCAGCAGCTACCAGTCGGGGGCGAATCAGCCCCAGCATTTT. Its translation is CASSYQSGANQPQHF.

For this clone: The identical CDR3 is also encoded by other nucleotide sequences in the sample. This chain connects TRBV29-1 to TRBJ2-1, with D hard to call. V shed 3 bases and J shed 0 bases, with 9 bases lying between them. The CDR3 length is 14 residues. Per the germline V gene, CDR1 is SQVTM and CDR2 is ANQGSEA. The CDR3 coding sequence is TGCAGCGTTGACGGAATGAGCTCCTACAATGAGCAGTTCTTC. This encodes CSVDGMSSYNEQFF.

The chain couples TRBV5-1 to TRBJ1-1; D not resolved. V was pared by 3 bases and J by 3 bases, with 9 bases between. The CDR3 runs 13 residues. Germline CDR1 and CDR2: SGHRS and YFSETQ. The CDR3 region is CASSSRAYTEAFF. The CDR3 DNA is TGCGCCAGCAGCTCCCGGGCTTACACTGAAGCTTTCTTT.

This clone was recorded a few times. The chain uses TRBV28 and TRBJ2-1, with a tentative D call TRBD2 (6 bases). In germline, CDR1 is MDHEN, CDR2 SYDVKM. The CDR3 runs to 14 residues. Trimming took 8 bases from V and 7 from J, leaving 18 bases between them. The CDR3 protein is CASAYGGNRNEQFF. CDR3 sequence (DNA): TGTGCCAGCGCTTATGGGGGGAACAGAAATGAGCAGTTCTTC.

For the CDR3, the DNA is TGTGCCAGCAGCCAAGATCCCGCACTATACAATCAGCCCCAGCATTTT. Protein sequence: CASSQDPALYNQPQHF. The V and J genes are TRBV4-2 and TRBJ1-5, with D hard to call. The CDR3 runs 16 residues. Germline V gives CDR1 LGHNA, CDR2 YNFKEQ. Trimming took 0 bases from V and 3 from J, leaving 12 bases between them.

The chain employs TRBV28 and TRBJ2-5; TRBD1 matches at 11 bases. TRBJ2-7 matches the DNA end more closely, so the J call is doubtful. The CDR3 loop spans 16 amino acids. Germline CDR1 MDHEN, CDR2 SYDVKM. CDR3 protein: CASSLYTGTGGREQYF. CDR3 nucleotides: TGTGCCAGCAGTTTATACACCGGGACAGGGGGTCGCGAGCAGTACTTC.

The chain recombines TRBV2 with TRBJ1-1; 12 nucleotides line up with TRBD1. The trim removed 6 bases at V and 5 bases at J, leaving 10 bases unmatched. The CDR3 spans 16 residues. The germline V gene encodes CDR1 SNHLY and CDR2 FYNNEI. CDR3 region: CASRRGQGAYGTEAFF. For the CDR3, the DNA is TGTGCCAGCAGAAGGGGACAGGGGGCGTATGGAACTGAAGCTTTCTTT.

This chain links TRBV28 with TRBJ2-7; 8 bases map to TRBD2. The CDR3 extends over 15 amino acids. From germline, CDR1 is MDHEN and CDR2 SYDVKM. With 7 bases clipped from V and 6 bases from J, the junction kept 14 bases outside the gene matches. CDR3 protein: CASTTTGTRIGEQYF. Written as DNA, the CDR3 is TGTGCCAGCACCACGACCGGGACTAGGATCGGCGAGCAGTACTTC.

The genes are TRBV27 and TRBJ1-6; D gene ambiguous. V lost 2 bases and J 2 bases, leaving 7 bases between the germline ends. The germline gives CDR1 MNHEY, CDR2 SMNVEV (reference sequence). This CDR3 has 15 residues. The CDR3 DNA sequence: TGTGCCAGCAGTTTAAAGTCACCCTATAATTCACCCCTCCACTTT. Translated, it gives CASSLKSPYNSPLHF.

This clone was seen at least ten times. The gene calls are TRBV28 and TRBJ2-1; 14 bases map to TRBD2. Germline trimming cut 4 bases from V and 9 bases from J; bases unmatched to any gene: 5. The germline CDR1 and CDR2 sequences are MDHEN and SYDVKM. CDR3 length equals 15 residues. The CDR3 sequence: CASSSRTSGRTEQFF. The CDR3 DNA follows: TGTGCCAGCAGTTCACGGACTAGCGGGAGGACTGAGCAGTTCTTC.

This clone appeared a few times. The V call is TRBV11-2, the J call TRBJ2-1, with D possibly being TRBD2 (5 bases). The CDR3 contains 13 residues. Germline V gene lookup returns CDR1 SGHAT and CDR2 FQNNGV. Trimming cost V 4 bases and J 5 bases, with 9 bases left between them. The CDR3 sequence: CASSWTGHNEQFF. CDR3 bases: TGTGCCAGCAGCTGGACTGGTCACAATGAGCAGTTCTTC.

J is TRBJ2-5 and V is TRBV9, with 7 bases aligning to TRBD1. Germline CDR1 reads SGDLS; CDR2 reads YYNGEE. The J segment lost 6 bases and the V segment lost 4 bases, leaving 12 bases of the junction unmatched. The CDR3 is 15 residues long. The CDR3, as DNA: TGTGCCAGCAGCTCCCGCTCAACAGGGGAGCAGACCCAGTACTTC. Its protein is CASSSRSTGEQTQYF. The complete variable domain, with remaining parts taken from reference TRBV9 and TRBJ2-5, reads DSGVTQTPKHLITATGQRVTLRCSPRSGDLSVYWYQQSLDQGLQFLIQYYNGEERAKGNILERFSAQQFPDLHSELNLSSLELGDSALYFCASSSRSTGEQTQYFGPGTRLLVL.

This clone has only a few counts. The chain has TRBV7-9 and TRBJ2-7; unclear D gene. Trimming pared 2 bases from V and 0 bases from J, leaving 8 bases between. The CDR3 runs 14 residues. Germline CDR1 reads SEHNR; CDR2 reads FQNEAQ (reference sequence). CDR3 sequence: CASSLNPDSYEQYF. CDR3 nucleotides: TGTGCCAGCAGCTTAAACCCCGACTCCTACGAGCAGTACTTC.